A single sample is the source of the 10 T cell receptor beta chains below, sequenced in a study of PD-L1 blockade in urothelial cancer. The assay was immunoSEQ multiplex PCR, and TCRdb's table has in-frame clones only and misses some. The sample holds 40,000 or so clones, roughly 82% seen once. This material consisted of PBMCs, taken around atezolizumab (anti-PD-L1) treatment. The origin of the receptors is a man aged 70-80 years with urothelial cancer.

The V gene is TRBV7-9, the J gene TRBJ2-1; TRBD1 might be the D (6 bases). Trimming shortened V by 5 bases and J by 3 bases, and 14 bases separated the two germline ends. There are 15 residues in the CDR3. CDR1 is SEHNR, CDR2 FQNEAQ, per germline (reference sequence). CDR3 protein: CASSPPWTDYNEQFF. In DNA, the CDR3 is TGTGCCAGCAGCCCCCCCTGGACAGACTACAATGAGCAGTTCTTC.

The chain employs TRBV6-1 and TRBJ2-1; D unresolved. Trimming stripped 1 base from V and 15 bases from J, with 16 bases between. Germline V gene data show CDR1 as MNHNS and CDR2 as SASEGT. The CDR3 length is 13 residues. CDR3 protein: CASSEGAASLLFF. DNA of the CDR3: TGTGCCAGCAGTGAAGGGGCAGCAAGCCTCCTGTTCTTC.

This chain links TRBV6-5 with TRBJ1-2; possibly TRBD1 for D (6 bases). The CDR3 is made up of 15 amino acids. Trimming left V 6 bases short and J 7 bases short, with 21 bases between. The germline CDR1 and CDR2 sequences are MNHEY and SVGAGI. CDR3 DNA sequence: TGTGCCAGCAGCCTGCGGGTCGGGACACCTGCTGGCTACACCTTC. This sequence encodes CASSLRVGTPAGYTF.

Here the CDR3 DNA reads TGTGCCAGCAGCAACGGACAGAACAATGAGCAGTTCTTC. Translated, it gives CASSNGQNNEQFF. J is TRBJ2-1 and V is TRBV5-6; a weak D match, TRBD1 (6 bases). Trimming cost V 4 bases and J 5 bases, with 10 bases left between them. Germline assignment: CDR1 SGHDT and CDR2 YYEEEE. This CDR3 has 13 residues.

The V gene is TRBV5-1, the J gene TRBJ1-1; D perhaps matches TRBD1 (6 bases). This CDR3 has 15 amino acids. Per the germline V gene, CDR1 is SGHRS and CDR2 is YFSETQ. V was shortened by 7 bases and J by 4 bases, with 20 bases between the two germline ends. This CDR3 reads CASRETVGHSTEAFF. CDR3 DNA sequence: TGCGCCAGCCGAGAGACCGTGGGACATTCCACTGAAGCTTTCTTT. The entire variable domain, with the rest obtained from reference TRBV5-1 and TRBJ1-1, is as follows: KAGVTQTPRYLIKTRGQQVTLSCSPISGHRSVSWYQQTPGQGLQFLFEYFSETQRNKGNFPGRFSGRQFSNSRSEMNVSTLELGDSALYLCASRETVGHSTEAFFGQGTRLTVV.

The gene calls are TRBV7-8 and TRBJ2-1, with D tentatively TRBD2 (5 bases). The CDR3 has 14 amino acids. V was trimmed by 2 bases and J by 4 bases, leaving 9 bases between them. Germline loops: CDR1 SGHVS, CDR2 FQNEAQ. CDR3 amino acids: CASSLLEGYNEQFF. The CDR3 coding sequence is TGTGCCAGCAGCTTATTAGAGGGTTACAATGAGCAGTTCTTC.

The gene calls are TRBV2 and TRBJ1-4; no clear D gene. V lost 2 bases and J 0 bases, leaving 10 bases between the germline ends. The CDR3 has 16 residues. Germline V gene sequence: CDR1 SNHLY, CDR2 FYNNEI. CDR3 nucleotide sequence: TGTGCCAGCAGTGAATTTGCGGCTGCAACTAATGAAAAACTGTTTTTT. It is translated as CASSEFAAATNEKLFF.

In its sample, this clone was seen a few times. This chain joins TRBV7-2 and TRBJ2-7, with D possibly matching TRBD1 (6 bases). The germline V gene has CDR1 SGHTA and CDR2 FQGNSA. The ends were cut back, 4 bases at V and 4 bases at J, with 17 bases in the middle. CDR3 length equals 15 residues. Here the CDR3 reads CASSSRGTSVYEQYF. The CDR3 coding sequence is TGTGCCAGCAGCTCAAGGGGGACGTCTGTTTACGAGCAGTACTTC.

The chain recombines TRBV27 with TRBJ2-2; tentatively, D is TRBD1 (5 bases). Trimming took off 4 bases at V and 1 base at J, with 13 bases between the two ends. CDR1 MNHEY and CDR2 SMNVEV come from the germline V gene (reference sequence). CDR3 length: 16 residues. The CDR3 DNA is TGTGCCAGCAGTTGGGAACGAACAGGGAACACCGGGGAGCTGTTTTTT. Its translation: CASSWERTGNTGELFF.

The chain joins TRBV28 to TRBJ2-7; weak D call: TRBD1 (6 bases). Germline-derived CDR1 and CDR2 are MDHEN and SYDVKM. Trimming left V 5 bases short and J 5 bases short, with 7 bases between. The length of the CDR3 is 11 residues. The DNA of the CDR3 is TGTGCCAGCAGTACAGGGAACGAGCAGTACTTC. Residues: CASSTGNEQYF.